This T cell receptor (beta chain) is drawn from a study of T cells after yellow fever vaccination. Study-wide results and caveats: When the response was secondary, it was weaker but reached its peak faster, day 5 versus 15. Clones from primary vaccination mostly reappeared after the booster (96% CD4, roughly 87% CD8).

There are a few counts of this clonotype. The antigen is unknown. MiXCR was run by TCRdb on the 5' RACE reads, yielding one entry per CDR3 protein. The sample carries 120,000 or so distinct CDR3 sequences, approximately 16% recorded once. Here the sequenced sample was CD8+ T cells sorted from PBMCs, taken 5 days after the yellow fever booster vaccination. The receptor comes from a man between 18 and 29 years old who received the YFV17D yellow fever vaccine.

CDR3 DNA: TGCAGTGCTAGTTCGTCCGGGGGCGCGGACACCATATATTTT. Its protein product is CSASSSGGADTIYF. V is TRBV20-1 and J is TRBJ1-3, with a weak D call TRBD1 (6 bases). CDR1 DFQATT and CDR2 SNEGSKA come from the germline V gene (reference sequence). CDR3 length: 14 amino acids. The V and J ends lost 3 bases and 8 bases respectively, with 17 bases between them.